This T cell receptor beta chain is drawn from a study of blood T cell repertoires in COVID-19. Comments on this clone: This CDR3 is also generated by other DNA sequences in the sample.

Sequencing used immunoSEQ multiplex PCR; TCRdb keeps in-frame clones, though not all of them. This table has approximately 200,000 clones, 80% to 90% appearing once. CDR1 is LNHDA and CDR2 is SQIVND in the germline V gene (reference sequence). Trimming removed 0 bases from V and 4 bases from J, with 9 bases in between. The length of the CDR3 is 15 residues. The sequenced sample consisted of peripheral blood. The source of this sequence is a woman between 45 and 60 years old with acute or convalescent COVID-19. The chain joins TRBV19 to TRBJ2-2; no clear D gene. CDR3 residues: CASSIDQRGTGELFF. The CDR3 DNA follows: TGTGCCAGTAGTATAGATCAGCGAGGCACCGGGGAGCTGTTTTTT.